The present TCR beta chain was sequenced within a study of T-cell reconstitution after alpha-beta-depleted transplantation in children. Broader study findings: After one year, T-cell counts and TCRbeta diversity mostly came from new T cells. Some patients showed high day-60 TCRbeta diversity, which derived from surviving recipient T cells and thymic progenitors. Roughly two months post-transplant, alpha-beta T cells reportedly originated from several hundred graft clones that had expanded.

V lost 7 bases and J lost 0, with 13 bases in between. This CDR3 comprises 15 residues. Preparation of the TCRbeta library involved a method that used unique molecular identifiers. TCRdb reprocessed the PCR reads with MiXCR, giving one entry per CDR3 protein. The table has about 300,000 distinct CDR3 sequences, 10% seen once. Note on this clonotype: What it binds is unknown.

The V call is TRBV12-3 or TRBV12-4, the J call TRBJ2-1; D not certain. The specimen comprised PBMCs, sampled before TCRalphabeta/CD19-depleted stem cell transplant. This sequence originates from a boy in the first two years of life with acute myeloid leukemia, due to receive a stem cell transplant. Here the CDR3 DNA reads TGTGCCAGCACCCGCTCAGCAAGCTCCTACAATGAGCAGTTCTTC. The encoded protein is CASTRSASSYNEQFF.